The 27 T cell receptor beta chains in this list originate from one sample, sequenced in a study of blood T cell repertoires in COVID-19. Data came from immunoSEQ multiplex PCR; TCRdb stores just in-frame clones and leaves some out. Counted here are about 360,000 clones, 87% occurring once; the ten biggest clones make up 1.3%. The sequencing input was PBMCs or T cells enriched from blood (not recorded which). The receptors were gathered from a man aged 25-40 years who had recovered from COVID-19.

This chain links TRBV11-2 with TRBJ1-6; D perhaps matches TRBD1 (6 bases). CDR3 size: 19 residues. The V and J ends lost 1 base and 4 bases respectively, with 20 bases between them. Germline lookup yields CDR1 SGHAT and CDR2 FQNNGV. CDR3 sequence reads: CASSLAPWGGPSYNSPLHF. The CDR3 DNA reads as TGTGCCAGCAGCTTAGCGCCTTGGGGGGGGCCGAGTTATAATTCACCCCTCCACTTT. Based on the CDR3 plus reference TRBV11-2 and TRBJ1-6, the full variable domain is EAGVAQSPRYKIIEKRQSVAFWCNPISGHATLYWYQQILGQGPKLLIQFQNNGVVDDSQLPKDRFSAERLKGVDSTLKIQPAKLEDSAVYLCASSLAPWGGPSYNSPLHFGNGTRLTVT.

The chain combines TRBV21-1 with TRBJ1-2. TRBV21-1 is deemed a pseudogene. This CDR3 is 16 amino acids long. The CDR3 here is CASISPSWRADCGYTF. The CDR3 DNA reads TGTGCCAGCATCTCACCCTCGTGGAGGGCCGACTGTGGCTACACCTTC.

The CDR3 DNA sequence: TGCGCCAGCAGCCAAGGACAGGGGCGGATGAACACTGAAGCTTTCTTT. Protein product: CASSQGQGRMNTEAFF. This chain connects TRBV4-1 to TRBJ1-1; TRBD1 matches 8 bases. J lost 0 bases, V lost 1 base, and 4 bases had no gene match. This CDR3 has 16 residues. Per germline, CDR1 MGHRA and CDR2 YSYEKL.

CDR3 sequence: CSGRTANYGYTF. The CDR3 region has the DNA TGCAGCGGCCGGACAGCTAACTATGGCTACACCTTC. This chain links TRBV29-1 with TRBJ1-2; TRBD1 is a possible D gene (6 bases). V was pared by 7 bases and J by 0 bases, with 9 bases between. Germline loops: CDR1 SQVTM, CDR2 ANQGSEA. The CDR3 has 12 residues.

V gene TRBV30 combines with J gene TRBJ1-5; the D gene is possibly TRBD1 (5 bases). The ends were cut back, 3 bases at V and 5 bases at J, with 14 bases in the middle. This CDR3 is built from 14 residues. CDR1 GTSNPN and CDR2 SVGIG come from the germline V gene (reference sequence). CDR3 bases: TGTGCCTGGAGCCACACAGGCTTCCATCAGCCCCAGCATTTT. Protein: CAWSHTGFHQPQHF. The full variable domain, with the rest looked up from reference TRBV30 and TRBJ1-5, is SQTIHQWPATLVQPVGSPLSLECTVEGTSNPNLYWYRQAAGRGLQLLFYSVGIGQISSEVPQNLSASRPQDRQFILSSKKLLLSDSGFYLCAWSHTGFHQPQHFGDGTRLSIL.

The rearrangement links TRBV5-1 to TRBJ2-1; 11 bases line up with TRBD2. The CDR3 runs 13 residues. Trimming cost V 9 bases and J 7 bases; bases outside gene matches: 6. From germline, CDR1 is SGHRS and CDR2 YFSETQ. The chain's CDR3 is CATRLAGMNEQFF. CDR3 DNA: TGCGCCACCCGACTAGCGGGGATGAATGAGCAGTTCTTC.

This chain joins TRBV30 and TRBJ1-1; tentatively, D is TRBD1 (6 bases). The CDR3 sequence is 13 residues long. CDR1 GTSNPN and CDR2 SVGIG come from the germline V gene (reference sequence). Trimming removed 2 bases at V and 2 bases at J, with 9 bases between. The CDR3 nucleotides are TGTGCCTGGAGTCGGGACACTAACACTGAAGCTTTCTTT. Encoded protein: CAWSRDTNTEAFF.

The CDR3 region is CSVSTGALNTEAFF. The CDR3 DNA follows: TGCAGCGTTTCGACAGGGGCTTTGAACACTGAAGCTTTCTTT. The chain couples TRBV29-1 to TRBJ1-1; 8 nucleotides line up with TRBD1. Germline CDR1 is SQVTM and CDR2 is ANQGSEA. This CDR3 is built from 14 residues. The J segment lost 0 bases and the V segment lost 5 bases, leaving 5 bases of the junction unmatched.

The CDR3, as DNA: TGTGCCAGCGTCGGGTTCGGGACAGTAAACTACGAGCAGTACTTC. Its protein is CASVGFGTVNYEQYF. V is TRBV27 and J is TRBJ2-7; TRBD1 matches at 7 bases. CDR1 is MNHEY and CDR2 is SMNVEV in the germline V gene (reference sequence). CDR3 size: 15 residues. Trimming took 8 bases from V and 3 from J; bases not matched to a gene: 13.

The rearrangement links TRBV29-1 to TRBJ2-7; 8 nucleotides agree with TRBD1. CDR1 and CDR2 (germline): SQVTM, ANQGSEA. The J segment lost 0 bases and the V segment lost 8 bases, leaving 6 bases of the junction unmatched. The CDR3 runs to 13 residues. Here the CDR3 DNA reads TGCAGCATCACAGGGGGTGTCTCCTACGAGCAGTACTTC. It codes for CSITGGVSYEQYF.

The chain is built from TRBV7-2 and TRBJ1-3; 7 nucleotides agree with TRBD1. Unmatched junction bases numbered 6, after V lost 1 base and J lost 0 bases. The CDR3 has 17 amino acids. The V gene's germline CDR1 is SGHTA and CDR2 FQGNSA. The CDR3 sequence: CASSLGGRGHSGNTIYF. The DNA of the CDR3 is TGTGCCAGCAGCTTAGGGGGAAGGGGGCACTCTGGAAACACCATATATTTT. The full variable domain, rest sourced from reference TRBV7-2 and TRBJ1-3, is GAGVSQSPSNKVTEKGKDVELRCDPISGHTALYWYRQSLGQGLEFLIYFQGNSAPDKSGLPSDRFSAERTGGSVSTLTIQRTQQEDSAVYLCASSLGGRGHSGNTIYFGEGSWLTVV.

V is TRBV3-1 (or the pseudogene TRBV3-2) and J is TRBJ1-2; TRBD1 is a possible D gene (5 bases). V lost 3 bases, J lost 6 bases, and 11 bases lay in between. Germline V gene lookup returns CDR1 LGHDT and CDR2 YNNKEL (reference sequence). The CDR3 covers 13 residues. The CDR3 reads CASSQGEGNGYTF. In DNA form, the CDR3 reads TGTGCCAGCAGCCAGGGGGAGGGAAATGGCTACACCTTC.

The V gene is TRBV7-3, the J gene TRBJ1-5; 7 positions match TRBD1. Trimming cost V 4 bases and J 2 bases; bases outside gene matches: 5. The length of the CDR3 is 15 residues. The V gene's germline CDR1 is SGHTA and CDR2 FQGTGA. The CDR3 region has the DNA TGTGCCAGCAGCTGTAGGGGGCTAGGCAATCAGCCCCAGCATTTT. Translated: CASSCRGLGNQPQHF.

This clone was detected a few times. CDR3: CAWSQGNSYEQYF. In DNA, the CDR3 is TGTGCCTGGTCCCAGGGTAACTCCTACGAGCAGTACTTC. The V and J genes are TRBV30 and TRBJ2-7, with a possible D match to TRBD1 (5 bases). The germline gives CDR1 GTSNPN, CDR2 SVGIG (reference sequence). V was trimmed by 5 bases and J by 0 bases, leaving 11 bases between them. The length of the CDR3 is 13 residues.

This chain uses TRBV3-1 (or the pseudogene TRBV3-2) with TRBJ1-5; 7 nucleotides match TRBD1. CDR1 and CDR2 from the germline V gene are LGHDT and YNNKEL (reference sequence). The CDR3 has 14 amino acids. The V and J ends lost 4 bases and 4 bases, in that order; junction bases with no gene match: 4. CDR3 in DNA: TGTGCCAGCAGCCCCGCGACAGGGAATCAGCCCCAGCATTTT. It encodes CASSPATGNQPQHF.

The chain joins TRBV19 to TRBJ2-1, with 11 bases fitting TRBD2. The V and J ends lost 7 bases and 10 bases, in that order; junction bases with no gene match: 12. Germline V lookup: CDR1 LNHDA, CDR2 SQIVND (reference sequence). The CDR3 runs 15 residues. The CDR3 nucleotides read TGTGCCAGTACCCCGGGGCTAGCGGGGGGAGGAGAGCAGTTCTTC. Its translation is CASTPGLAGGGEQFF.

CDR3 coding DNA: TGCGCCAGCAGCGTCACAGGGGCAGATACGCAGTATTTT. It is translated as CASSVTGADTQYF. This chain connects TRBV5-1 to TRBJ2-3; 7 bases are shared with TRBD1. Germline V gene data show CDR1 as SGHRS and CDR2 as YFSETQ. V was pared by 4 bases and J by 4 bases, with 3 bases of the junction left unmatched. This CDR3 region has 13 residues. The entire variable domain, with the rest obtained from reference TRBV5-1 and TRBJ2-3, is as follows: KAGVTQTPRYLIKTRGQQVTLSCSPISGHRSVSWYQQTPGQGLQFLFEYFSETQRNKGNFPGRFSGRQFSNSRSEMNVSTLELGDSALYLCASSVTGADTQYFGPGTRLTVL.

The rearrangement uses TRBV5-1 and TRBJ1-4; TRBD1 is a possible D gene (5 bases). Germline lookup yields CDR1 SGHRS and CDR2 YFSETQ. Trimming cost V 2 bases and J 8 bases, with 16 bases left between them. This CDR3 contains 15 residues. Here the CDR3 reads CASSLLGGEGEKLFF. DNA for the CDR3: TGCGCCAGCAGCTTACTGGGGGGAGAGGGAGAAAAACTGTTTTTT.

The V call is TRBV5-5, the J call TRBJ1-1; 9 bases agree with TRBD1. The trim removed 4 bases at V and 4 bases at J, leaving 14 bases unmatched. Per the germline V gene, CDR1 is SGHKS and CDR2 is YYEKEE (reference sequence). CDR3 length equals 17 residues. CDR3 amino acids: CASSRSPQGAGGTEAFF. DNA for the CDR3: TGTGCCAGCAGCCGGTCGCCACAGGGGGCGGGGGGCACTGAAGCTTTCTTT.

The J gene is TRBJ1-2, the V gene TRBV30; possible D gene TRBD1, 6 bases. CDR1 and CDR2 (germline): GTSNPN, SVGIG (reference sequence). The CDR3 has 13 residues. Trimming took 0 bases from V and 4 from J, leaving 9 bases between them. CDR3 protein: CAWSVQGSYGYTF. CDR3 nucleotides: TGTGCCTGGAGTGTACAGGGTAGCTATGGCTACACCTTC.

The genes are TRBV11-1 and TRBJ2-1; weak D call: TRBD2 (7 bases). Trimming shortened V by 6 bases and J by 0 bases, and 9 bases separated the two germline ends. The CDR3 length is 14 residues. Germline lookup yields CDR1 SGHAT and CDR2 FQDESV (reference sequence). The CDR3 DNA follows: TGTGCCAGCAGGGGGGGGGCCTCCTACAATGAGCAGTTCTTC. Translation: CASRGGASYNEQFF.

This clone was seen once. The chain employs TRBV28 and TRBJ2-1; 8 nucleotides match TRBD2. Germline CDR1 is MDHEN and CDR2 is SYDVKM. The CDR3 spans 14 residues. J lost 9 bases, V lost 10 bases, and 14 bases had no gene match. CDR3 bases: TGTGCCACGACGACTAGCGACCGGAGTGCTGAGCAGTTCTTC. Protein: CATTTSDRSAEQFF.

The chain joins TRBV11-2 to TRBJ2-7; D unclear. CDR1 is SGHAT and CDR2 is FQNNGV in the germline V gene. Trimming pared 5 bases from V and 2 bases from J, leaving 7 bases between. The CDR3 has 12 residues. CDR3 nucleotides: TGTGCCAGCAGCCTACGGGCCTACGAGCAGTACTTC. Its translation: CASSLRAYEQYF. The full variable domain, with the rest looked up from reference TRBV11-2 and TRBJ2-7, is EAGVAQSPRYKIIEKRQSVAFWCNPISGHATLYWYQQILGQGPKLLIQFQNNGVVDDSQLPKDRFSAERLKGVDSTLKIQPAKLEDSAVYLCASSLRAYEQYFGPGTRLTVT.

V gene TRBV10-1 combines with J gene TRBJ1-2, with 8 bases identical to TRBD1. The CDR3 loop spans 13 amino acids. V lost 6 bases, J lost 8 bases, and 8 bases stayed unmatched. Per germline, CDR1 WNHNN and CDR2 SYGVQD (reference sequence). The CDR3 coding sequence is TGCGCCAGCAGCGCGGACAGGGAGAGGGGCTACACCTTC. This sequence encodes CASSADRERGYTF.

The J gene is TRBJ1-1, the V gene TRBV6-5; D gene uncertain. Per the germline V gene, CDR1 is MNHEY and CDR2 is SVGAGI. This CDR3 has 14 residues. V was cut by 2 bases and J by 1 base, with 8 bases left in between. CDR3 DNA sequence: TGTGCCAGCAGTTACGACAAACCGAACACTGAAGCTTTCTTT. Encoded protein: CASSYDKPNTEAFF.

V usage is TRBV6-5 and J usage is TRBJ1-6; the D is unclear. CDR1 and CDR2 (germline): MNHEY, SVGAGI. The V and J ends lost 6 bases and 5 bases respectively, with 11 bases between them. This CDR3 region has 14 residues. CDR3 coding DNA: TGTGCCAGCAGACCTCCGGTCGATAATTCACCCCTCCACTTT. Translated: CASRPPVDNSPLHF.

In this sample, this clone turned up a few times. DNA of the CDR3: TGTGCCAGTAGTATAGACAGGGGCATCTATGGCTACACCTTC. This encodes CASSIDRGIYGYTF. This sequence joins TRBV19 and TRBJ1-2; D possibly corresponds to TRBD1 (6 bases). The CDR3 is 14 residues long. Germline values: CDR1 LNHDA, CDR2 SQIVND (reference sequence). V was trimmed by 0 bases and J by 4 bases, leaving 9 bases between them.